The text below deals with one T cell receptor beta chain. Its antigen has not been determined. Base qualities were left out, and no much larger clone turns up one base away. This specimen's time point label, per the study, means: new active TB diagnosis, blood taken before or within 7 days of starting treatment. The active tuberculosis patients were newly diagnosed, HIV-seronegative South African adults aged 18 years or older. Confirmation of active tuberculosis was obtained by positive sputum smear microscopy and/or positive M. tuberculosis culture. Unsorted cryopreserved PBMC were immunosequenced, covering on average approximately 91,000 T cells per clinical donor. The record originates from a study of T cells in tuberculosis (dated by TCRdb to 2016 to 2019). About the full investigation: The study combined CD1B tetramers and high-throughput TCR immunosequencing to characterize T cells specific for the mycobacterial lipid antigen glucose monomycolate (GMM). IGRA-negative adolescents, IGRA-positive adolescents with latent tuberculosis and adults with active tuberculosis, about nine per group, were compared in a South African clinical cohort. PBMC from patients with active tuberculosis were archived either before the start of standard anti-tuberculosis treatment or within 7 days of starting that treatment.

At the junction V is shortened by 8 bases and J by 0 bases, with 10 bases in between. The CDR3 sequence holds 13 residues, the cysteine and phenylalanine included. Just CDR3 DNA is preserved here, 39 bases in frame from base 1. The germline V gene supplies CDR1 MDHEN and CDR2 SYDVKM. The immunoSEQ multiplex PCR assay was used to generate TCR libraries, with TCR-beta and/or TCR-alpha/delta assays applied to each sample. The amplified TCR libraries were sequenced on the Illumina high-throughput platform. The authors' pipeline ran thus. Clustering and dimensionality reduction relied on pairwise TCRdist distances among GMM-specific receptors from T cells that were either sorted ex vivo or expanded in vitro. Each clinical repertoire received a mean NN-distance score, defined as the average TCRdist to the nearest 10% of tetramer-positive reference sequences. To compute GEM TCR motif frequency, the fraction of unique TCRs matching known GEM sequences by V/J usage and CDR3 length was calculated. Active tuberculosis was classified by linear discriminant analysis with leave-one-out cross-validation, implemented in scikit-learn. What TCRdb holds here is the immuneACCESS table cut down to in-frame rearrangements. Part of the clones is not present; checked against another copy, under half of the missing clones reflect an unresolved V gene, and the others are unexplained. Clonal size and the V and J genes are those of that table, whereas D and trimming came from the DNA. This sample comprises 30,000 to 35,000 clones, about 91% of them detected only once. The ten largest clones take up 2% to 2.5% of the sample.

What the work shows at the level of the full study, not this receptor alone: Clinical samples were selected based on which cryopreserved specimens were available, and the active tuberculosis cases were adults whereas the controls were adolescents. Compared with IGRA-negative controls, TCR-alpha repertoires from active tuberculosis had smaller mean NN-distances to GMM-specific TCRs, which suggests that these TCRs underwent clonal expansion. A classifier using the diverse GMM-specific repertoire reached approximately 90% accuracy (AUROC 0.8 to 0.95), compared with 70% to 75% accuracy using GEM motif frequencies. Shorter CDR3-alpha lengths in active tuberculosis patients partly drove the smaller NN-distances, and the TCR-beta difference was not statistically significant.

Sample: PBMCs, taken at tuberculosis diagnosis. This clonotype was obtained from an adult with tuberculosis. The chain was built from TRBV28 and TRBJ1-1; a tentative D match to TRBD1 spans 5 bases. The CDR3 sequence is CASLGHMNTEAFF. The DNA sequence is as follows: TGTGCCAGCCTCGGACACATGAACACTGAAGCTTTCTTT.